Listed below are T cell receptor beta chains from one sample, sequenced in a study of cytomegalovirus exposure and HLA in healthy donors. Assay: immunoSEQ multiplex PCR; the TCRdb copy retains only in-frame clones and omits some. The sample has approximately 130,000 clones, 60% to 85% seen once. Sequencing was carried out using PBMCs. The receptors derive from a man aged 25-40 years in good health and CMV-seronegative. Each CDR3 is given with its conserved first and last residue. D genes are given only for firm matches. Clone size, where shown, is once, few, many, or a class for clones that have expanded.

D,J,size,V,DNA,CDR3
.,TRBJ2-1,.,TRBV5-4,TGTGCCAGCAGCCCTGCATCTAGGAGCTCCTACAATGAGCAGTTCTTC,CASSPASRSSYNEQFF
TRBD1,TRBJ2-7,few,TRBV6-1,TGTGCCAGCAGTGCGGGACAGTCCTACGAGCAGTACTTC,CASSAGQSYEQYF
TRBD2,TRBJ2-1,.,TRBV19,TGTGCCAGTAGTATAGGGGCTAGCGGGGTATACAATGAGCAGTTCTTC,CASSIGASGVYNEQFF
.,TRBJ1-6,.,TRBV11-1,TGTGCCAGCAGTCGTCTCGGGAATTCACCCCTCCACTTT,CASSRLGNSPLHF
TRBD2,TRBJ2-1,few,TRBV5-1,TGCGCCAGCAGCGCCGGACTAGCGGGGGGAGATAGGTACAATGAGCAGTTCTTC,CASSAGLAGGDRYNEQFF
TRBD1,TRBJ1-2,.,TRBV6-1,TGTGCCAGCAGTAGGGACAGGGGCTATGGCTACACCTTC,CASSRDRGYGYTF
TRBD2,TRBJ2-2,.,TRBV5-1,TGCGCCAGCAGCTTAGAAAGCGGGAGAGGGACCGGGGAGCTGTTTTTT,CASSLESGRGTGELFF
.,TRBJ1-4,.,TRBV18,TGTGCCAGCACGCAGAACAGGGTCGAAAAACTGTTTTTT,CASTQNRVEKLFF
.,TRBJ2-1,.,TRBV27,TGTGCCAGCAGTTTATTGGTGAGGGAGGAGCAGAGAAATGAGCAGTTCTTC,CASSLLVREEQRNEQFF
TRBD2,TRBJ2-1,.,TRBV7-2,TGTGCCAGCAGCCCTGGACTAGCGGGGGGGCATGAGCAGTTCTTC,CASSPGLAGGHEQFF
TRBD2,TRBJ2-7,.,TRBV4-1,TGCGCCAGCAGCCAACAGACTAGCGGCTCCTACGAGCAGTACTTC,CASSQQTSGSYEQYF
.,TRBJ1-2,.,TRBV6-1,TGTGCCAGCAGTGAAGGAAACCGAGTCTATGGCTACACCTTC,CASSEGNRVYGYTF
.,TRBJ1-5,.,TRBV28,TGTGCCAGCAGTTTACCGGGACAACCAAATCAGCCCCAGCATTTT,CASSLPGQPNQPQHF
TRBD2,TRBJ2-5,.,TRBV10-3,TGTGCCATCAGTGATAGCGGGAGGGCCCGGGAGACCCAGTACTTC,CAISDSGRARETQYF
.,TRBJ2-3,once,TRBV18,TGTGCCAGCTCACCCATTCCCTCGGTTAACGCAGATACGCAGTATTTT,CASSPIPSVNADTQYF
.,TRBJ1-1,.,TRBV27,TGTGCCAGCAGGGAAACAGGGAGCGCTGAAGCTTTCTTT,CASRETGSAEAFF
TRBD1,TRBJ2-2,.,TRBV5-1,TGCGCCAGCAGCTTGGCTGGGACAGGTTCCACCGGGGAGCTGTTTTTT,CASSLAGTGSTGELFF
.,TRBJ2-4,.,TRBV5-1,TGCGCCAGCAGCTTGGGTGGCGGGATTGGGAACATTCAGTACTTC,CASSLGGGIGNIQYF
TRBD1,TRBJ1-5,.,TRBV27,TGTGCCAGCAGCCCTGACAGGGTGAACAATCAGCCCCAGCATTTT,CASSPDRVNNQPQHF
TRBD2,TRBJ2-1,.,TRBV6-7,TGTGCCAGCAGCCCCAGGACTAGCGGGAATAATTACAATGAGCAGTTCTTC,CASSPRTSGNNYNEQFF
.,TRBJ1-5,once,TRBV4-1,TGCGCCAGCAGCCAAGATTGGCGGGGGGGAGGCAATCAGCCCCAGCATTTT,CASSQDWRGGGNQPQHF
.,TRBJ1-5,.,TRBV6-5,TGTGCCAGCAGTTACACTAGGGTTGTCCAGCCCCAGCATTTT,CASSYTRVVQPQHF
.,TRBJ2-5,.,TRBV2,TGTGCCAGCAGTGAACAGGCAGGGGTTATTGAGACCCAGTACTTC,CASSEQAGVIETQYF
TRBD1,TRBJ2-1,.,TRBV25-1,TGTGCCAGCAAGGGACAGGGAGGCTACAATGAGCAGTTCTTC,CASKGQGGYNEQFF
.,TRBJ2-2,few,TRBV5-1,TGCGCCAGCAGCTTGGCCTGGACTCACGGTGACGGGGAGCTGTTTTTT,CASSLAWTHGDGELFF
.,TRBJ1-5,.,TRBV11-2,TGTGCCAGCAGCTTAAGTGACGGGAGCAATCAGCCCCAGCATTTT,CASSLSDGSNQPQHF
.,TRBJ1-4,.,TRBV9,TGTGCCAGCAGCGTAGACGGTACAGATGAAAAACTGTTTTTT,CASSVDGTDEKLFF
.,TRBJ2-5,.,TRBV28,TGTGCCAGCAGTTTATACTCGGGGGTCCAAGAGACCCAGTACTTC,CASSLYSGVQETQYF
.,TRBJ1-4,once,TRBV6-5,TGTGCCAGCAGCCTGAGGCCAACAAGCAGTGAAAAACTGTTTTTT,CASSLRPTSSEKLFF
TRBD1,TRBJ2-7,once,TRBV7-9,TGTGCCAGCAGCCCGACAGGGAACGAGCAGTACTTC,CASSPTGNEQYF
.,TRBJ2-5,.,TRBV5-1,TGCGCCAGCTCCGGAGGGCCATACCAAGAGACCCAGTACTTC,CASSGGPYQETQYF
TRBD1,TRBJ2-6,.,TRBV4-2,TGTGCCAGCAGCCAAGGAGAGGGGGCCGCTGGGGCCAACGTCCTGACTTTC,CASSQGEGAAGANVLTF
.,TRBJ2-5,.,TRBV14,TGTGCCAGCAGCCAAGGGGATCGTTGGTACTACGGGGAAGGCCAGTACTTC,CASSQGDRWYYGEGQYF
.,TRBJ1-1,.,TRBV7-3,TGTGCCAGCAGCTCCCGGAAAGACAGGACGAACACTGAAGCTTTCTTT,CASSSRKDRTNTEAFF
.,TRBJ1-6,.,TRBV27,TGTGCCAGCAGTTGGAGCAGGGCCGATAATTCACCCCTCCACTTT,CASSWSRADNSPLHF
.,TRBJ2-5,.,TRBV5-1,TGCGCCAGCAGCTTGGAAGTCACTGTTATCATTCAAGAGACCCAGTACTTC,CASSLEVTVIIQETQYF
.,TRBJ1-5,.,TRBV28,TGTGCCAGCAGTTTAGGGATGGGGAGGCGGCCCCAGCATTTT,CASSLGMGRRPQHF
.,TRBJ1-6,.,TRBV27,TGTGCCAGCAGTTTATTTCAGGGTCGGGCCTATAATTCACCCCTCCACTTT,CASSLFQGRAYNSPLHF
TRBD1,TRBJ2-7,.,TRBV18,TGTGCCAGCTCAGTGGACAGGGTCAACCGCTACGAGCAGTACTTC,CASSVDRVNRYEQYF
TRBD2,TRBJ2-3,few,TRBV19,TGTGCCAGTAGTATCGGACTAGCGGTACACACAGATACGCAGTATTTT,CASSIGLAVHTDTQYF